The TCR beta chain under discussion was sequenced for a study of cytomegalovirus exposure and HLA in healthy donors. Study at large: From HLA-typed donors, an early data release held tens of millions of unique TCRs.

PCR employed 60 Vbeta and 13 Jbeta primers. TCRdb keeps only in-frame clones here, not all; method: immunoSEQ multiplex PCR. Here the sample spans 90,000 to 150,000 clones, approximately 78% being singletons. Comments on this clone: Its antigen is not known.

Trimming cost V 5 bases and J 1 base; bases outside gene matches: 7. Germline CDR1 is SGHVS and CDR2 is FQNEAQ. The CDR3 sequence is 15 residues long. Broader study findings: Earlier analysis found most TCR beta V segments productive about 87% or about 30% of the time.

J is TRBJ1-1 and V is TRBV7-8; 7 nucleotides align to TRBD1. This receptor was identified in a woman aged 30 to 39 in good health and CMV-seropositive. The sample comprised PBMCs. The CDR3 protein is CASSPTGQRNTEAFF. The CDR3, as DNA: TGTGCCAGCAGCCCGACGGGACAGCGGAACACTGAAGCTTTCTTT.